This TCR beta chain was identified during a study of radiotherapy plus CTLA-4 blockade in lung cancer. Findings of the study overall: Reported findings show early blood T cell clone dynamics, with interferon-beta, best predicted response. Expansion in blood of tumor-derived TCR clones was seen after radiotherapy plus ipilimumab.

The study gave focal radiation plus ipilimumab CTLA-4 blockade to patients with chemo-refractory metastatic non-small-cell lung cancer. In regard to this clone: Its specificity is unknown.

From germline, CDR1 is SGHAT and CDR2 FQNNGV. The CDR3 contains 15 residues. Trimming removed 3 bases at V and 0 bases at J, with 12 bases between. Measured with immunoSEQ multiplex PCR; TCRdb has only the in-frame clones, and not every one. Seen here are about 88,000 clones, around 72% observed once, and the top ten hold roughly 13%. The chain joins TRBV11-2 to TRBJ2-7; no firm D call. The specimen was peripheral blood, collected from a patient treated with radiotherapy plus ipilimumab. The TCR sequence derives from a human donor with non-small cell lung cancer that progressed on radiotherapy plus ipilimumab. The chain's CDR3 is CASSFFSGSSYEQYF. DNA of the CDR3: TGTGCCAGCAGCTTCTTCTCCGGGTCCTCCTACGAGCAGTACTTC.